These 20 T cell receptor beta chains originate from one sample sequenced in a study of regulatory T cells in long-lasting Graves disease. As for time point: persistent/refractory GD, antithyroid drugs over 5 years with positive TRAb. The TCR library used RNA extracted from PBMCs. Arm-PCR with iRepertoire HTBI primers amplified the CDR3 regions for these TCR beta libraries. MiXCR, applied by TCRdb to the multiplex PCR reads, yields one record per CDR3 protein. The repertoire holds nearly 350,000 distinct CDR3 sequences, with roughly 21% as singletons. The material was peripheral blood mononuclear cells (PBMCs), obtained when the disease was refractory, from a patient treated with antithyroid drugs. The receptor set was obtained from a female donor with Graves disease.

This clonotype was seen a handful of times. The CDR3 here is CSARDALGNTIYF. For the CDR3, the DNA is TGCAGTGCTAGGGACGCCCTTGGAAACACCATATATTTT. V gene TRBV20-1 combines with J gene TRBJ1-3; D is ambiguous. With 3 bases removed from V and 3 bases from J, the gap between germline ends came to 9 bases. The CDR3 runs to 13 residues. Germline V gene sequence: CDR1 DFQATT, CDR2 SNEGSKA (reference sequence).

Comments on this clonotype: At one of its ends the junction is not consistent with the germline gene, which may arise from a read error. V and J are TRBV2 and TRBJ2-2; 12 positions match TRBD2. Germline CDR1 SNHLY, CDR2 FYNNEI. The CDR3 loop spans 17 amino acids. CDR3 nucleotide sequence: TGTGCCAGCAGTCTCAGCGGACTAGCGGGAAACACCGGGGAGCTGTCTTTT. This sequence encodes CASSLSGLAGNTGELSF.

This clonotype was seen a few times. V and J are TRBV27 and TRBJ1-6; D is unresolved. This CDR3 comprises 14 residues. Trimming took off 2 bases at V and 7 bases at J, with 9 bases between the two ends. The germline CDR1 and CDR2 sequences are MNHEY and SMNVEV (reference sequence). CDR3 coding DNA: TGTGCCAGCAGTTTAAAGGGTTGGAATTCACCCCTCCACTTT. The encoded protein is CASSLKGWNSPLHF.

CDR3 in DNA: TGCAGTGCTAGAGATTTGCGGGGGACCTACGAGCAGTACTTC. Translated: CSARDLRGTYEQYF. V is TRBV20-1 and J is TRBJ2-7; 7 nucleotides line up with TRBD2. The CDR3 covers 14 residues. The V gene's germline CDR1 is DFQATT and CDR2 SNEGSKA (reference sequence). Trimming took 0 bases from V and 2 from J; bases not matched to a gene: 4.

This clonotype was observed a few times. V gene TRBV27 combines with J gene TRBJ1-1; D is ambiguous. V lost 5 bases and J lost 2, with 12 bases in between. Germline-derived CDR1 and CDR2 are MNHEY and SMNVEV (reference sequence). This CDR3 has 14 residues. This CDR3 reads CASSPFAANTEAFF. CDR3 nucleotide sequence: TGTGCCAGCAGTCCCTTCGCTGCCAACACTGAAGCTTTCTTT.

There are many counts of this clonotype. This sequence joins TRBV28 and TRBJ2-6; 9 bases match TRBD1. From germline, CDR1 is MDHEN and CDR2 SYDVKM. Trimming removed 10 bases from V and 0 bases from J; junction bases left unmatched: 10. CDR3 length: 17 amino acids. The CDR3 bases are TGTGCCACCGTCTCGGGACAGGGTAGCTCTGGGGCCAACGTCCTGACTTTC. Translated, it gives CATVSGQGSSGANVLTF.

CDR3 in amino acids: CSARDPQRGPTYEQYF. The CDR3 DNA is TGCAGTGCTAGAGATCCCCAGCGGGGGCCCACCTACGAGCAGTACTTC. The chain employs TRBV20-1 and TRBJ2-7, with 8 bases lining up with TRBD2. The CDR3 runs 16 residues. The germline gives CDR1 DFQATT, CDR2 SNEGSKA (reference sequence). Trimming took 0 bases from V and 2 from J; bases not matched to a gene: 9.

This clonotype was observed a handful of times. The V and J genes are TRBV6-1 and TRBJ1-5; TRBD1 matches 9 bases. Unmatched junction bases numbered 7, after V lost 6 bases and J lost 4 bases. The CDR3 is 15 residues long. Germline values: CDR1 MNHNS, CDR2 SASEGT. CDR3 coding DNA: TGTGCCAGCAGGCGTCCGGGACAGGGAAATCAGCCCCAGCATTTT. It is translated as CASRRPGQGNQPQHF.

V usage is TRBV5-1 and J usage is TRBJ2-3; 10 nucleotides match TRBD2. Germline CDR1 SGHRS, CDR2 YFSETQ. V lost 4 bases to trimming and J lost 9 bases; unmatched junction nucleotides: 17. The CDR3 extends over 17 amino acids. CDR3 loop: CASSPPGLAALTRTQYF. Here the CDR3 DNA reads TGCGCCAGCAGCCCCCCAGGACTAGCGGCCCTAACGAGGACGCAGTATTTT.

A word on this clonotype: A junction boundary mismatches the germline segment, possibly from a read error. This rearrangement joins TRBV19 to TRBJ1-1; D is unresolved. The CDR3 spans 15 residues. Germline V gene lookup returns CDR1 LNHDA and CDR2 SQIVND (reference sequence). This CDR3 reads CASSYDTEMNTEALF. The CDR3 DNA sequence: TGTGCCAGTAGTTACGACACGGAGATGAACACTGAAGCTCTCTTT.

J is TRBJ2-5 and V is TRBV20-1; 7 bases map to TRBD2. The CDR3 covers 15 residues. V dropped 5 bases and J dropped 1; count of bases not matched to a gene: 10. CDR1 DFQATT and CDR2 SNEGSKA come from the germline V gene (reference sequence). The CDR3, as DNA: TGCAGTGCTGGGGGAGCCGGGGGGACCCAAGAGACCCAGTACTTC. Translating it yields CSAGGAGGTQETQYF.

The chain combines TRBV19 with TRBJ2-1; TRBD1 aligns across 10 bases. The J segment lost 5 bases and the V segment lost 7 bases, leaving 11 bases of the junction unmatched. CDR3 size: 16 residues. The germline V gene has CDR1 LNHDA and CDR2 SQIVND (reference sequence). CDR3 protein: CASIPSGTGDHNEQFF. DNA for the CDR3: TGTGCCAGTATCCCTTCGGGGACAGGGGACCACAATGAGCAGTTCTTC.

This clonotype has more than one count but fewer than ten. The rearrangement links TRBV24-1 to TRBJ2-2, with 10 bases that match TRBD2. The CDR3 is 15 residues long. Germline CDR1 KGHDR, CDR2 SFDVKD. The V gene end was trimmed by 5 bases and the J gene end by 4 bases; junction bases not matched to a gene: 3. The CDR3 DNA sequence: TGTGCCACCAGTGCGGGACTAGCGTTCACCGGGGAGCTGTTTTTT. Its protein is CATSAGLAFTGELFF.

The V and J genes are TRBV24-1 and TRBJ2-3, with TRBD1 identical over 7 bases. V was clipped by 1 base and J by 0 bases; unmatched bases: 3. This CDR3 has 16 residues. From germline, CDR1 is KGHDR and CDR2 SFDVKD. The CDR3, as DNA: TGTGCCACCAGTGATTTTACAGGGGCTAGCACAGATACGCAGTATTTT. It codes for CATSDFTGASTDTQYF.

This clonotype was counted ten times or more. The chain recombines TRBV19 with TRBJ2-7, with D possibly TRBD2 on 5 matching bases. CDR1 is LNHDA and CDR2 is SQIVND in the germline V gene (reference sequence). The CDR3 has 15 amino acids. The ends were cut back, 6 bases at V and 4 bases at J, with 19 bases in the middle. The CDR3 DNA reads TGTGCCAGTAGCACCGGAGGTGGGGTTGGATACGAGCAGTACTTC. Amino acid sequence: CASSTGGGVGYEQYF. The full variable domain, with the rest looked up from reference TRBV19 and TRBJ2-7, is DGGITQSPKYLFRKEGQNVTLSCEQNLNHDAMYWYRQDPGQGLRLIYYSQIVNDFQKGDIAEGYSVSREKKESFPLTVTSAQKNPTAFYLCASSTGGGVGYEQYFGPGTRLTVT.

This chain links TRBV12-3 or TRBV12-4 with TRBJ2-5, with 9 bases that match TRBD1. J was trimmed by 5 bases and V by 2 bases; bases with no gene match: 6. This CDR3 comprises 15 residues. The CDR3 loop is CASSLNRGRGETQYF. The CDR3 region has the DNA TGTGCCAGCAGTTTAAACAGGGGGCGCGGGGAGACCCAGTACTTC.

This clonotype was found many times. The chain is built from TRBV2 and TRBJ1-2; a possible D gene is TRBD1 (5 bases). CDR1 is SNHLY, CDR2 FYNNEI, per germline. Trimming removed 3 bases at V and 6 bases at J, with 14 bases between. CDR3 length: 14 amino acids. The DNA for the CDR3 is TGTGCCAGCAGTGAGGCAGAGGGACTCCATGGCTACACCTTC. It translates to CASSEAEGLHGYTF.

This clonotype appeared a few times. The chain carries TRBV5-1 and TRBJ1-4, with D possibly matching TRBD1 (6 bases). The CDR3 totals 14 residues. The V gene's germline CDR1 is SGHRS and CDR2 YFSETQ. Trimming pared 3 bases from V and 8 bases from J, leaving 14 bases between. This CDR3 is CASSSGQLREKLFF. The CDR3 DNA reads TGCGCCAGCAGCTCCGGACAGCTCCGGGAAAAACTGTTTTTT.

This chain links TRBV7-2 with TRBJ2-1; no clear D gene. This CDR3 contains 16 residues. The germline V gene encodes CDR1 SGHTA and CDR2 FQGNSA. V lost 4 bases, J lost 0 bases, and 13 bases lay in between. Written as DNA, the CDR3 is TGTGCCAGCAGCTCACGCGCGACTCACTCCTACAATGAGCAGTTCTTC. Translating gives CASSSRATHSYNEQFF.

J is TRBJ2-7 and V is TRBV20-1, with 12 bases aligning to TRBD1. Looked up from germline, CDR1 is DFQATT and CDR2 is SNEGSKA (reference sequence). The CDR3 sequence is 18 residues long. With 0 bases clipped from V and 2 bases from J, the junction kept 11 bases outside the gene matches. CDR3 DNA sequence: TGCAGTGCTAGAGAGGCTGGACGCGGGACAGGGGGCACCTACGAGCAGTACTTC. This sequence encodes CSAREAGRGTGGTYEQYF.